This TCR beta chain appears in the sequencing data of a study of OX40 agonist ivuxolimab in advanced cancers. Whole-study context: Patients enrolled in dose escalation were diagnosed with hepatocellular carcinoma, melanoma, renal cell or head and neck cancer. Prior anti-PD-1, anti-PD-L1 or anti-CTLA-4 therapy did not bar entry, and 30% to 40% had some. Findings and limits, study-wide: On average, CD8+ T cells showed a greater number of expanded clones than CD4+.

Germline V CDR1 and CDR2: MNHNS, SASEGT. Trimming shortened V by 6 bases and J by 4 bases, and 7 bases separated the two germline ends. The CDR3 is 11 amino acids. TCRdb keeps only in-frame clones here, not all; method: immunoSEQ multiplex PCR. This repertoire shows tens of thousands of clones, 80% to 90% found once; its top ten account for 0.94%. On cycle 4 day 1 and cycle 7 day 1, as well as at baseline, blood was sampled. Note on this clone: As yet, its antigen is unknown.

The receptor was isolated from an adult with an advanced solid tumor such as melanoma, head and neck, liver or kidney cancer. Sequences were derived from CD4+ or CD8+ T cells sorted from blood, sampled in a trial of the OX40 agonist ivuxolimab. This rearrangement joins TRBV6-1 to TRBJ2-7; D gene ambiguous. The CDR3 nucleotides read TGTGCCAGCAGCCGGTATTACGAGCAGTACTTC. As protein: CASSRYYEQYF.